This entry features one T cell receptor (beta chain) sequence. No antigen is known for it. With 7 bases removed from V and 3 bases from J, the gap between germline ends came to 13 bases. This CDR3 is built from 14 residues. Germline lookup yields CDR1 MNHEY and CDR2 SMNVEV (reference sequence). The data belong to a study of OX40 agonist ivuxolimab in advanced cancers. Broader study findings: Mean expanded clone counts were higher in CD8+ than CD4+ T cells.

Assay used: immunoSEQ multiplex PCR; TCRdb lists only in-frame clones, some missing. Among 85,000 to 100,000 clones listed, around 94% were seen once. This TCR was sampled from an adult with an advanced solid tumor such as melanoma, head and neck, liver or kidney cancer. The specimen was CD4+ or CD8+ T cells sorted from blood, collected in a trial of the OX40 agonist ivuxolimab. This chain joins TRBV27 and TRBJ1-5; D call uncertain. The CDR3 sequence is CASIVRILNQPQHF. The CDR3 DNA reads TGTGCCAGCATAGTCAGGATACTCAATCAGCCCCAGCATTTT.